One and the same sample provided the 19 T cell receptor beta chains below, sequenced in a study of shared clonotypes between healthy human individuals (TCRdb year 2020). CD8 naive samples were CD45RO-negative cells positively selected for CCR7, giving a CD45RA+CCR7+ population that excluded TemRA cells. The library was produced with the immunoSEQ multiplex PCR assay. TCRdb mirrors the immuneACCESS table, restricted to in-frame sequences. Some clones are absent from its copies; in checked studies, under half trace to an unresolved V gene, and the reason for the others is unknown. This sample gives around 640,000 clones in total; about 96% of them show up just once. Approximately 0.1% of the sample belongs to the ten largest clones. Sequenced: naive CD8+ T cells sorted from blood. According to the study, the label for this sample's cell subset or site signals: CD45RA+CCR7+. Source of these receptors: a woman younger than 45 in good health.

V and J are TRBV2 and TRBJ2-7; 7 bases align to TRBD1. The V segment lost 7 bases and the J segment 5 bases; nucleotides outside the gene matches: 2. Germline CDR1 SNHLY, CDR2 FYNNEI. CDR3 length: 11 amino acids. CDR3 in DNA: TGTGCCAGCAAAGGGGGCAACGAGCAGTACTTC. The encoded protein is CASKGGNEQYF. The variable domain in full, completed from reference TRBV2 and TRBJ2-7, reads EPEVTQTPSHQVTQMGQEVILRCVPISNHLYFYWYRQILGQKVEFLVSFYNNEISEKSEIFDDQFSVERPDGSNFTLKIRSTKLEDSAMYFCASKGGNEQYFGPGTRLTVT.

The V call is TRBV2, the J call TRBJ2-2; 9 bases match TRBD2. Looked up from germline, CDR1 is SNHLY and CDR2 is FYNNEI. J gave up 8 bases and V 10 bases, and 5 bases lay outside the gene matches. The CDR3 runs to 12 residues. The CDR3 loop is CATKGLAGELFF. The DNA for the CDR3 is TGTGCCACCAAGGGACTAGCTGGGGAGCTGTTTTTT.

The chain links TRBV27 to TRBJ2-3; no clear D. Trimming removed 0 bases from V and 0 bases from J, with 7 bases in between. The CDR3 is 15 residues long. In germline, CDR1 is MNHEY, CDR2 SMNVEV (reference sequence). In DNA form, the CDR3 reads TGTGCCAGCAGTTTATCATCACGAAGCACAGATACGCAGTATTTT. It translates to CASSLSSRSTDTQYF.

The rearrangement links TRBV28 to TRBJ2-1; 7 bases align to TRBD2. With 6 bases clipped from V and 1 base from J, the junction kept 6 bases outside the gene matches. CDR3 length: 15 amino acids. Germline V gene sequence: CDR1 MDHEN, CDR2 SYDVKM. The chain's CDR3 is CASSLAGLSYNEQFF. The CDR3 DNA reads TGTGCCAGCAGCTTAGCGGGTCTGTCCTACAATGAGCAGTTCTTC.

The chain employs TRBV25-1 and TRBJ2-5, with TRBD1 matching 8 bases. The length of the CDR3 is 14 residues. V lost 2 bases, J lost 3 bases, and 2 bases stayed unmatched. The germline V gene encodes CDR1 MGHDK and CDR2 SYGVNS. The CDR3 loop reads CASSEPDREETQYF. CDR3 DNA: TGTGCCAGCAGTGAACCGGACAGGGAAGAGACCCAGTACTTC. The complete variable domain, with remaining parts taken from reference TRBV25-1 and TRBJ2-5, reads EADIYQTPRYLVIGTGKKITLECSQTMGHDKMYWYQQDPGMELHLIHYSYGVNSTEKGDLSSESTVSRIRTEHFPLTLESARPSHTSQYLCASSEPDREETQYFGPGTRLLVL.

This clone showed up just once. The rearrangement links TRBV27 to TRBJ1-1; the D gene is possibly TRBD1 (5 bases). CDR1 is MNHEY and CDR2 is SMNVEV in the germline V gene (reference sequence). V lost 8 bases and J lost 8, with 27 bases in between. This CDR3 has 16 residues. The CDR3 region has the DNA TGTGCCAGCGCACCCGGGGCCCCGCGGTTACTAGTAGAAGCTTTCTTT. Protein product: CASAPGAPRLLVEAFF.

The chain has TRBV5-4 and TRBJ2-7, with TRBD1 identical over 9 bases. Trimming took 0 bases from V and 6 from J; bases not matched to a gene: 7. Germline V gives CDR1 SGHNT, CDR2 YYREEE (reference sequence). The CDR3 consists of 15 residues. CDR3 sequence (DNA): TGTGCCAGCAGCTTGGTAGGGACAGGGAGCCGCGAGCAGTACTTC. Amino acids: CASSLVGTGSREQYF.

V gene TRBV4-2 combines with J gene TRBJ1-1; unclear D gene. Trimming removed 0 bases from V and 1 base from J, with 9 bases in between. Germline assignment: CDR1 LGHNA and CDR2 YNFKEQ. The CDR3 totals 15 residues. In DNA, the CDR3 is TGTGCCAGCAGCCAAGATTTATCCAGGAACACTGAAGCTTTCTTT. It specifies CASSQDLSRNTEAFF.

The CDR3 loop is CSVEGLLAGGPYEQYF. The CDR3, as DNA: TGCAGCGTTGAAGGGCTACTAGCGGGAGGGCCTTACGAGCAGTACTTC. The chain uses TRBV29-1 and TRBJ2-5, with 13 bases aligning to TRBD2. TRBJ2-7 explains the end of the DNA better; the J call may be wrong. CDR1 and CDR2 (germline): SQVTM, ANQGSEA. The CDR3 runs to 16 residues.

Here the CDR3 DNA reads TGTGCCAGCAGGGGGCCGGACGGGGTAACCGGGGAGCTGTTTTTT. Translation gives CASRGPDGVTGELFF. The chain carries TRBV6-1 and TRBJ2-2; D may correspond to TRBD1 or TRBD2 (5 bases each). Trimming pared 6 bases from V and 5 bases from J, leaving 16 bases between. Germline values: CDR1 MNHNS, CDR2 SASEGT. This CDR3 spans 15 amino acids.

The chain couples TRBV19 to TRBJ2-5; 10 bases are shared with TRBD1. Germline V gives CDR1 LNHDA, CDR2 SQIVND (reference sequence). After removal of 4 bases from V and 4 bases from J, the junction contained 9 bases not matched to a gene. The CDR3 has 16 amino acids. The CDR3 reads CASSKDRGDPRETQYF. In nucleotides, the CDR3 is TGTGCCAGTAGTAAGGACAGGGGGGACCCCCGAGAGACCCAGTACTTC.

This clone was detected only once. This chain connects TRBV29-1 to TRBJ2-7, with TRBD1 matching over 9 bases. Germline CDR1 and CDR2: SQVTM and ANQGSEA. The ends lost 2 bases at V and 1 base at J; junction bases unmatched: 3. The CDR3 length is 14 residues. The CDR3: CSVESGQGSYEQYF. The CDR3 DNA follows: TGCAGCGTTGAAAGTGGACAGGGGTCCTACGAGCAGTACTTC.

The chain employs TRBV28 and TRBJ1-3; D is uncertain. Germline loops: CDR1 MDHEN, CDR2 SYDVKM. V shed 6 bases and J shed 0 bases, with 21 bases lying between them. CDR3 length equals 18 residues. This CDR3 reads CASRPSEIGSPSGNTIYF. The CDR3 nucleotides read TGTGCCAGCAGACCATCCGAGATAGGGTCCCCCTCTGGAAACACCATATATTTT.

The chain links TRBV1 to TRBJ2-1; whether TRBD2, the table's D call, matches the DNA was not checked. TRBV1 is a pseudogene locus. This CDR3 has 17 amino acids. The CDR3 loop is CTSSQDGTSGIGNEQFF. Here the CDR3 DNA reads TGCACCAGCAGCCAAGATGGGACTAGCGGGATTGGTAATGAGCAGTTCTTC.

This chain links TRBV28 with TRBJ2-7; a possible D gene is TRBD1 (5 bases). This CDR3 is built from 13 residues. Per germline, CDR1 MDHEN and CDR2 SYDVKM. Between the trimmed V and J ends, which lost 2 bases and 2 bases, there was a span of 7 bases. Written as DNA, the CDR3 is TGTGCCAGCAGTTTAACAGGACCCTACGAGCAGTACTTC. Its translation: CASSLTGPYEQYF. Based on the CDR3 plus reference TRBV28 and TRBJ2-7, the full variable domain is DVKVTQSSRYLVKRTGEKVFLECVQDMDHENMFWYRQDPGLGLRLIYFSYDVKMKEKGDIPEGYSVSREKKERFSLILESASTNQTSMYLCASSLTGPYEQYFGPGTRLTVT.

Notes on this clone: At one boundary the junction diverges from the germline segment, which might be a read error. This sample also contains other DNA sequences that code for the same CDR3. J is TRBJ1-2 and V is TRBV5-1; tentatively, D is TRBD1 (5 bases). CDR3 length: 15 residues. Germline V CDR1 and CDR2: SGHRS, YFSETQ. The CDR3 bases are TGCGCTAGCAGCTTGGAATTCGACAGAGTCTATGGCTACACCTTC. It encodes CASSLEFDRVYGYTF.

The chain employs TRBV19 and TRBJ2-1, with D uncertain. Germline CDR1 is LNHDA and CDR2 is SQIVND (reference sequence). This CDR3 has 15 amino acids. Trimming stripped 3 bases from V and 2 bases from J, with 11 bases between. The chain's CDR3 is CASSIGQLPYNEQFF. The CDR3 DNA is TGTGCCAGTAGTATCGGCCAGCTCCCCTACAATGAGCAGTTCTTC.

This clone was detected once. This chain uses TRBV4-1 with TRBJ2-1; 8 bases agree with TRBD1. Germline V gene sequence: CDR1 MGHRA, CDR2 YSYEKL. The CDR3 totals 17 residues. J lost 4 bases, V lost 4 bases, and 12 bases had no gene match. CDR3: CASSLWGDRRVYNEQFF. CDR3 nucleotide sequence: TGCGCCAGCAGCCTCTGGGGGGACAGGAGGGTGTACAATGAGCAGTTCTTC.

About this clone: Other DNA sequences from this sample encode an identical CDR3 as well. V gene TRBV28 combines with J gene TRBJ2-7; 9 bases match TRBD2. The CDR3 contains 14 residues. Germline-derived CDR1 and CDR2 are MDHEN and SYDVKM. The ends lost 2 bases at V and 1 base at J; junction bases unmatched: 0. The DNA of the CDR3 is TGTGCCAGCAGTTTAGCGGGAGGGTCCTACGAGCAGTACTTC. Its protein is CASSLAGGSYEQYF.